A selection of T cell receptor beta chains follows, all from one sample in a study of post-analysis software for immune sequencing data. TCRdb reanalysed the PCR reads using MiXCR and keeps one entry per CDR3 protein. The sample shows hundreds of thousands of distinct CDR3 sequences, around 60% of them seen only once. Sequencing was done on a sample of blood. The receptors shown here come from a girl aged 2 to 9 with multiple sclerosis. The CDR3 runs from the conserved cysteine through the conserved F or W. Fields, in order: CDR3 length, J gene, clone size, D gene, V gene, CDR3 DNA, CDR3 protein. A D gene is named only where the DNA matches it firmly. For some rows the clone size is stated as once, few or many, or as a class when expanded; others skip it.

>17|TRBJ2-3|NA|TRBD2|TRBV7-2
TGTGCCAGCAGCCCCCCGGGGCTAGCGGGAGTGGGGGATACGCAGTATTTT
CASSPPGLAGVGDTQYF
>16|TRBJ2-5|NA|TRBD2|TRBV3-1
TGTGCCAGCAGCCTTCGACTAGCGGGGCCCCAAGAGACCCAGTACTTC
CASSLRLAGPQETQYF
>17|TRBJ1-1|NA|NA|TRBV10-3
TGTGCCATCAGTGAGTCGAGCGCGGGAGGGATAAACACTGAAGCTTTCTTT
CAISESSAGGINTEAFF
>14|TRBJ2-1|NA|NA|TRBV20-1
TGCAGTGCCCCCGGACTATCCTCGGACGCTGAGCAGTTCTTC
CSAPGLSSDAEQFF
>14|TRBJ2-3|NA|TRBD1|TRBV6-5
TGTGCCAGCAGGGATGAGGGGGCTGAAGATACGCAGTATTTT
CASRDEGAEDTQYF
>16|TRBJ2-1|NA|TRBD2|TRBV10-3
TGTGCCATCAGTGCCCTACTAGCGGGGGGGCAGAATGAGCAGTTCTTC
CAISALLAGGQNEQFF
>13|TRBJ2-7|NA|NA|TRBV5-6
TGTGCCAGCAGCTTCTACCAGGAACACGAGCAGTACTTC
CASSFYQEHEQYF
>15|TRBJ2-1|NA|TRBD2|TRBV5-1
TGCGCCAGCAGCTTGGAGCGGGGGGGCAGGGATGAGCAGTTCTTC
CASSLERGGRDEQFF
>14|TRBJ2-1|few|TRBD1|TRBV15
TGTGCCACCCTAAAGGACAGGGGCGGCGATGAGCAGTTCTTC
CATLKDRGGDEQFF
>15|TRBJ1-6|few|NA|TRBV6-5
TGTGCCAGCAGTTACGGTTCTGGGGGGGAGATACCCCTCCACTTT
CASSYGSGGEIPLHF
>13|TRBJ2-4|few|NA|TRBV20-1
TGCAGTGCCCAGGTGCTAGCCAAAAACATTCAGTACTTC
CSAQVLAKNIQYF
>15|TRBJ2-1|few|TRBD2|TRBV2
TGTGCCAGCAGTGGCCGACTAGCCTCCTACAATGAGCAGTTCTTC
CASSGRLASYNEQFF
>15|TRBJ2-1|NA|TRBD2|TRBV2
TGTGCCAGCAGTGAAGAACTAGCGGACTACAATGAGCAGTTCTTC
CASSEELADYNEQFF
>11|TRBJ2-1|NA|NA|TRBV5-1
TGCGCCAGCAAGACGGGGAATGAGCAGTTCTTC
CASKTGNEQFF
>15|TRBJ2-7|NA|TRBD2|TRBV5-1
TGCGCCAGCAGCCCCCGACTAGCGGAAACCTACGAGCAGTACTTC
CASSPRLAETYEQYF
>12|TRBJ2-7|NA|NA|TRBV3-1
TGTGCCAGCAGCCAAGCCACCTACGAGCAGTACTTC
CASSQATYEQYF
>13|TRBJ2-7|few|NA|TRBV20-1
TGCAGTGTCACACCTCCGGGGTACTACGAGCAGTACTTC
CSVTPPGYYEQYF
>12|TRBJ1-1|NA|TRBD1|TRBV12-3/TRBV12-4
TGTGCCAGCGGGCGGGACAGGGATCGCGCTTTCTTT
CASGRDRDRAFF
>15|TRBJ2-5|once|TRBD1|TRBV4-3
TGCGCCAGCAGCCAAACGAGGACAGGGCCGAATGAGCAGTACTTC
CASSQTRTGPNEQYF
>15|TRBJ2-3|few|TRBD1|TRBV7-2
TGTGCCAGCAGCTTGGACAGGTCTAGCACAGATACGCAGTATTTT
CASSLDRSSTDTQYF
>15|TRBJ2-6|NA|NA|TRBV6-5
TGTGCCAGCAGTTACTCAATCTCTGGGGCCAACGTCCTGACTTTC
CASSYSISGANVLTF
>13|TRBJ1-1|NA|TRBD1|TRBV12-3/TRBV12-4
TGTGCCAGCACCCTGACAGGGTACACTGAAGCTTTCTTT
CASTLTGYTEAFF
>12|TRBJ2-5|once|NA|TRBV2
TGTGCCAGCAGCGATAACCAAGAGACCCAGTACTTC
CASSDNQETQYF
>13|TRBJ2-1|NA|TRBD2|TRBV3-1
TGTGCCAGCAGCCAAGACGGCGGGACTAGCTGGTTCTTC
CASSQDGGTSWFF
>15|TRBJ2-1|NA|TRBD2|TRBV19
TGTGCCAGTAGTATAAGGAGCGGGAGTTCAAATGAGCAGTTCTTC
CASSIRSGSSNEQFF
>17|TRBJ2-3|NA|NA|TRBV27
TGTGCCAGCAGTTTCATATCCCCGACGGGGCTCGGGGATACGCAGTATTTT
CASSFISPTGLGDTQYF
>15|TRBJ2-7|few|TRBD1|TRBV27
TGTGCCAGCAGTCCTACAGGGGCCTCTAGGAACGAGCAGTACTTC
CASSPTGASRNEQYF